These T cell receptor beta chains were read from a single sample in a study of neurological immune-mediated disorders. Via MiXCR, TCRdb re-called the 5' RACE reads, giving one row per CDR3 protein. The sample includes under 70,000 distinct CDR3 sequences, roughly 3.5% of them seen just once. The sample consisted of PBMCs. Every receptor here comes from a woman aged 25 to 39 with multiple sclerosis. CDR3s include the opening cysteine and the closing phenylalanine or tryptophan. Each record gives: V gene, J gene, CDR3 protein.

v_gene: TRBV5-1
j_gene: TRBJ2-5
CDR3aa: CASSLPGGLGETQYF

v_gene: TRBV4-3
j_gene: TRBJ2-1
CDR3aa: CASSHLAGDLGEQFF

v_gene: TRBV5-1
j_gene: TRBJ2-1
CDR3aa: CASSQTSGGYNEQFF

v_gene: TRBV5-1
j_gene: TRBJ2-1
CDR3aa: CASSLRGSGQGSDEQFF

v_gene: TRBV5-1
j_gene: TRBJ1-1
CDR3aa: CASSEGPGNTEAFF

v_gene: TRBV29-1
j_gene: TRBJ1-1
CDR3aa: CSVGQGALTEAFF

v_gene: TRBV28
j_gene: TRBJ2-7
CDR3aa: CASLEEGRSYEQYF

v_gene: TRBV5-1
j_gene: TRBJ2-1
CDR3aa: CASSLAEVGVRDEQFF

v_gene: TRBV7-2
j_gene: TRBJ1-5
CDR3aa: CASSLSGRGDQPQHF

v_gene: TRBV5-5
j_gene: TRBJ2-7
CDR3aa: CASSLGFAAYEQYF

v_gene: TRBV5-1
j_gene: TRBJ1-1
CDR3aa: CASRQNPTVNTEAFF

v_gene: TRBV7-2
j_gene: TRBJ2-5
CDR3aa: CASSLTGGPRETQYF

v_gene: TRBV5-6
j_gene: TRBJ2-1
CDR3aa: CASSLPFKSGTSYNEQFF

v_gene: TRBV20-1
j_gene: TRBJ2-5
CDR3aa: CSARTSVGETQYF

v_gene: TRBV11-2
j_gene: TRBJ2-2
CDR3aa: CASSLVSLGELFF

v_gene: TRBV5-1
j_gene: TRBJ1-1
CDR3aa: CASKAPPDKNTEAFF

v_gene: TRBV11-3
j_gene: TRBJ2-1
CDR3aa: CASSLDQGSYNEQFF

v_gene: TRBV20-1
j_gene: TRBJ1-3
CDR3aa: CSALAQGFGNTIYF

v_gene: TRBV12-3/TRBV12-4
j_gene: TRBJ2-5
CDR3aa: CALPGVCETQYF

v_gene: TRBV24-1
j_gene: TRBJ1-1
CDR3aa: CATSEQQGEAAFF

v_gene: TRBV10-3
j_gene: TRBJ2-7
CDR3aa: CASAPPGVNYEQYF

v_gene: TRBV6-5
j_gene: TRBJ2-5
CDR3aa: CASSYTEDETQYF

v_gene: TRBV4-1
j_gene: TRBJ2-7
CDR3aa: CASSPMRQGYEQYF

v_gene: TRBV12-3/TRBV12-4
j_gene: TRBJ1-5
CDR3aa: CASSWDSSTQPQHF

v_gene: TRBV20-1
j_gene: TRBJ2-6
CDR3aa: CSAKGLATAGANVLTF

v_gene: TRBV6-5
j_gene: TRBJ2-3
CDR3aa: CASSYSSPYITDTQYF

v_gene: TRBV5-1
j_gene: TRBJ2-5
CDR3aa: CASSEQETQYF

v_gene: TRBV5-1
j_gene: TRBJ2-2
CDR3aa: CASSSPVTGELFF

v_gene: TRBV20-1
j_gene: TRBJ2-5
CDR3aa: CSARDGTSGRGTQYF

v_gene: TRBV12-3/TRBV12-4
j_gene: TRBJ2-3
CDR3aa: CASSTGGGDTQYF

v_gene: TRBV20-1
j_gene: TRBJ2-7
CDR3aa: CSASSTSRYEQYF

v_gene: TRBV28
j_gene: TRBJ1-2
CDR3aa: CASSGGSYGYTF

v_gene: TRBV20-1
j_gene: TRBJ1-5
CDR3aa: CSARDLGRGFNQPQHF

v_gene: TRBV20-1
j_gene: TRBJ2-5
CDR3aa: CSVSPGTQYF

v_gene: TRBV20-1
j_gene: TRBJ1-6
CDR3aa: CSARDTADNSPLHF

v_gene: TRBV20-1
j_gene: TRBJ1-5
CDR3aa: CSARRETTEHF

v_gene: TRBV5-1
j_gene: TRBJ2-1
CDR3aa: CASSLEAGVVNEQFF

v_gene: TRBV20-1
j_gene: TRBJ1-5
CDR3aa: CSTQGSNQPQHF

v_gene: TRBV11-2
j_gene: TRBJ2-1
CDR3aa: CASSLAGANEQFF

v_gene: TRBV29-1
j_gene: TRBJ2-7
CDR3aa: CSAVLLAGYYEQYF

v_gene: TRBV27
j_gene: TRBJ2-7
CDR3aa: CASSLRGDLTYEQYF

v_gene: TRBV20-1
j_gene: TRBJ1-5
CDR3aa: CSAIRSNQPQHF

v_gene: TRBV5-1
j_gene: TRBJ2-3
CDR3aa: CASSRDSDTDTQYF

v_gene: TRBV27
j_gene: TRBJ2-4
CDR3aa: CASSFTGSGELAKNIQYF

v_gene: TRBV20-1
j_gene: TRBJ2-7
CDR3aa: CSARRGSSYEQYF

v_gene: TRBV5-1
j_gene: TRBJ2-7
CDR3aa: CASSLASSGTYEQYF

v_gene: TRBV20-1
j_gene: TRBJ2-1
CDR3aa: CSARTPGQGKNEQFF

v_gene: TRBV28
j_gene: TRBJ2-7
CDR3aa: CASGGVVPYEQYF

v_gene: TRBV5-1
j_gene: TRBJ1-2
CDR3aa: CASSLTKGWGYTF